This T cell receptor beta chain was identified in a study of patients and donors after allogeneic stem cell transplantation. Via MiXCR, TCRdb re-called the RT-PCR reads, giving one row per CDR3 protein. The sample has about 24,000 distinct CDR3 sequences, approximately 28% seen once. Trimming removed 8 bases from V and 3 bases from J, with 14 bases in between. Germline V gene data show CDR1 as MNHEY and CDR2 as SVGEGT. This CDR3 is built from 13 residues. Sequencing used blood, either unsorted or a sorted T cell fraction (not recorded which). The TCR was taken from a human donor who was either an allogeneic HSCT recipient or a stem cell or donor lymphocyte infusion donor (not recorded which). It is not recorded whose cells these are; they may come from a transplant donor. The chain is built from TRBV6-2 or TRBV6-3 and TRBJ2-7, with D maybe TRBD1 (5 bases). This chain's CDR3 is CASQSETDYEQYF. Written as DNA, the CDR3 is TGTGCCAGCCAATCCGAGACAGACTACGAGCAGTACTTC.